The clone carrying this T cell receptor beta chain occurred many times. The source of the sample is a study of naive and memory T cell subsets. The beta constant-region primer was an equimolar mix of two oligonucleotides covering TRBC1 and TRBC2. Via MiXCR, TCRdb re-called the UMI-ligation and nested PCR reads, giving one row per CDR3 protein. The data show about 150,000 distinct CDR3 sequences, about a sixth seen once. CDR3 size: 16 residues. Germline values: CDR1 MGHRA, CDR2 YSYEKL. Between the trimmed V and J ends, which lost 1 base and 12 bases, there was a span of 22 bases. Cells stained for CD3, CD4, CD8, CD45RA, CD27 and viability were sorted into four CD45RA/CD27 subsets.

The TCR was taken from a human donor in good health. The V and J genes are TRBV4-1 and TRBJ2-1, with a weak D call TRBD2 (6 bases). Sequencing used naive CD4+ T cells from blood. In nucleotides, the CDR3 is TGCGCCAGCAGCCAAGGGGCTAGCGCCAAAATCACGGGGCAGTTCTTC. Encoded protein: CASSQGASAKITGQFF.